The rows below give T cell receptor beta chains drawn from one sample of a study of identical twins. Using its own MiXCR run on the 5' RACE reads, TCRdb lists one record per CDR3 protein. There are approximately 890,000 distinct CDR3 sequences in the sample; 9% to 15% occur only once, and 1.5% to 2% lies in the top ten. This sample was also put to use in a study of yellow fever vaccine responses in identical twins.

Sequencing was carried out using PBMCs. The receptors stem from a young woman in good health. Both conserved end residues are part of each CDR3. A D gene is named only where the DNA matches it firmly. Clone size is not always given. Where it is, it says once, few, many or a class for expanded clones.

j_gene: TRBJ2-7; v_gene: TRBV10-3; d_gene: TRBD2; abundance: few; CDR3nt: TGTGCCATCAAGTTGACTAGCGGGAGTCACGAGCAGTACTTC; CDR3aa: CAIKLTSGSHEQYF
j_gene: TRBJ1-6; v_gene: TRBV27; d_gene: NA; abundance: NA; CDR3nt: TGTGCCAGCAGTTCCGACAGGCCTTCCAGACCCCTCCACTTT; CDR3aa: CASSSDRPSRPLHF
j_gene: TRBJ1-1; v_gene: TRBV6-5; d_gene: NA; abundance: few; CDR3nt: TGTGCCAGCAGTTACGAGGACAGCAAAACCTCTGAAGCTTTCTTT; CDR3aa: CASSYEDSKTSEAFF
j_gene: TRBJ2-6; v_gene: TRBV12-3/TRBV12-4; d_gene: TRBD1; abundance: NA; CDR3nt: TGTGCCAGCAGTAGGGACAGCGCCACTGGGGCCAACGTCCTGACTTTC; CDR3aa: CASSRDSATGANVLTF
j_gene: TRBJ1-1; v_gene: TRBV12-3/TRBV12-4; d_gene: NA; abundance: few; CDR3nt: TGTGCCAGCAGTTTAGGACCCGGGGGCATGGACACTGAAGCTTTCTTT; CDR3aa: CASSLGPGGMDTEAFF
j_gene: TRBJ2-1; v_gene: TRBV10-3; d_gene: NA; abundance: NA; CDR3nt: TGTGCCATCAGTGACCGACAGCCCGATGAGCAGTTCTTC; CDR3aa: CAISDRQPDEQFF
j_gene: TRBJ2-2; v_gene: TRBV20-1; d_gene: NA; abundance: NA; CDR3nt: TGCAGTGCTAGAGACCTACGGGGCGACACCGGGGAGCTGTTTTTT; CDR3aa: CSARDLRGDTGELFF
j_gene: TRBJ2-1; v_gene: TRBV28; d_gene: NA; abundance: few; CDR3nt: TGTGCCAGCACCCCACCGGGGCGGAACGAGCAGTTCTTC; CDR3aa: CASTPPGRNEQFF
j_gene: TRBJ1-1; v_gene: TRBV18; d_gene: NA; abundance: few; CDR3nt: TGTGCCAGCTCACCCTTTTTTCCGGGGATGAACACTGAAGCTTTCTTT; CDR3aa: CASSPFFPGMNTEAFF
j_gene: TRBJ2-3; v_gene: TRBV5-1; d_gene: TRBD1; abundance: NA; CDR3nt: TGCGCCAGCAGCACCGGCGGGACAGGGGGCCCAGATACGCAGTATTTT; CDR3aa: CASSTGGTGGPDTQYF
j_gene: TRBJ2-7; v_gene: TRBV6-1; d_gene: NA; abundance: NA; CDR3nt: TGTGCCAGCAGTGAAGTGCAGGGGGGACTCTACGAGCAGTACTTC; CDR3aa: CASSEVQGGLYEQYF
j_gene: TRBJ2-2; v_gene: TRBV4-1; d_gene: NA; abundance: NA; CDR3nt: TGCGCCAGCAGCCGATTGACTGAAACCGGGGAGCTGTTTTTT; CDR3aa: CASSRLTETGELFF
j_gene: TRBJ1-5; v_gene: TRBV3-1; d_gene: NA; abundance: many; CDR3nt: TGTGCCAGCACCTCAGGGCGGAATCAGCCCCAGCATTTT; CDR3aa: CASTSGRNQPQHF
j_gene: TRBJ2-7; v_gene: TRBV20-1; d_gene: NA; abundance: few; CDR3nt: TGCAGTGCTAGAGATGAGGGATCCTACGAGCAGTACTTC; CDR3aa: CSARDEGSYEQYF
j_gene: TRBJ2-1; v_gene: TRBV7-9; d_gene: TRBD2; abundance: few; CDR3nt: TGTGCCAGCAGCACCACGCGGGGGAGCTCCTACAATGAGCAGTTCTTC; CDR3aa: CASSTTRGSSYNEQFF
j_gene: TRBJ2-5; v_gene: TRBV20-1; d_gene: NA; abundance: few; CDR3nt: TGCAGTGCCCGGGAGAGGGACCGGGAGACCCAGTACTTC; CDR3aa: CSARERDRETQYF
j_gene: TRBJ1-1; v_gene: TRBV4-1; d_gene: NA; abundance: few; CDR3nt: TGCGCCAGCAGCCAGGTTTCAGACAACACTGAAGCTTTCTTT; CDR3aa: CASSQVSDNTEAFF
j_gene: TRBJ1-2; v_gene: TRBV7-9; d_gene: NA; abundance: few; CDR3nt: TGTGCCACAACGACGGCCGGCTATGGCTACACCTTC; CDR3aa: CATTTAGYGYTF
j_gene: TRBJ2-5; v_gene: TRBV6-1; d_gene: TRBD2; abundance: NA; CDR3nt: TGTGCCAGCAGCCCCGGACTAGCGGGGAGGAAGACCCAGTACTTC; CDR3aa: CASSPGLAGRKTQYF
j_gene: TRBJ2-1; v_gene: TRBV3-1; d_gene: NA; abundance: NA; CDR3nt: TGTGCCAGCAGCCAAGGCGGACAGCCCTACAATGAGCAGTTCTTC; CDR3aa: CASSQGGQPYNEQFF
j_gene: TRBJ2-7; v_gene: TRBV7-9; d_gene: NA; abundance: few; CDR3nt: TGTGCCAGCAGCCACCGGGACAACTCCTACGAGCAGTACTTC; CDR3aa: CASSHRDNSYEQYF
j_gene: TRBJ1-5; v_gene: TRBV15; d_gene: NA; abundance: NA; CDR3nt: TGTGCCACCAGCAGAGATCTAGGGGGGAATCAGCCCCAGCATTTT; CDR3aa: CATSRDLGGNQPQHF
j_gene: TRBJ1-4; v_gene: TRBV27; d_gene: NA; abundance: NA; CDR3nt: TGTGCCAGCAGTGCCAGATCTGAAAAACTGTTTTTT; CDR3aa: CASSARSEKLFF
j_gene: TRBJ2-7; v_gene: TRBV5-1; d_gene: TRBD2; abundance: NA; CDR3nt: TGCGCCAGCAGCTTGATTGGACTAGCGGAGGGGGAGCAGTACTTC; CDR3aa: CASSLIGLAEGEQYF
j_gene: TRBJ2-1; v_gene: TRBV24-1; d_gene: TRBD2; abundance: many; CDR3nt: TGTGCCACGCGAGCGGGGGGCGACTACAATGAGCAGTTCTTC; CDR3aa: CATRAGGDYNEQFF
j_gene: TRBJ2-5; v_gene: TRBV3-1; d_gene: NA; abundance: many; CDR3nt: TGTGCCAGCAGCCCTTGGGACTTTACCCAAGAGACCCAGTACTTC; CDR3aa: CASSPWDFTQETQYF
j_gene: TRBJ1-6; v_gene: TRBV6-1; d_gene: NA; abundance: NA; CDR3nt: TGTGCCAGCAGCTCTGGGTCCGGGTCACCCCTCCACTTT; CDR3aa: CASSSGSGSPLHF
j_gene: TRBJ2-7; v_gene: TRBV4-1; d_gene: NA; abundance: few; CDR3nt: TGCGCCAGCAGCCAAGATGAGTCTCTAGAAACCTACGAGCAGTACTTC; CDR3aa: CASSQDESLETYEQYF
j_gene: TRBJ2-1; v_gene: TRBV5-5; d_gene: NA; abundance: NA; CDR3nt: TGTGCCAGCAGGTGGGGCAGCGGATACAATGAGCAGTTCTTC; CDR3aa: CASRWGSGYNEQFF
j_gene: TRBJ2-7; v_gene: TRBV2; d_gene: TRBD1; abundance: NA; CDR3nt: TGTGCCAGCAGGGCCGACAGGGGGCTCTTCGAGCAGTACTTC; CDR3aa: CASRADRGLFEQYF
j_gene: TRBJ2-2; v_gene: TRBV7-2; d_gene: NA; abundance: few; CDR3nt: TGTGCCAGCAGCTTCCCGAGGGAGGTCGCGAACACCGGGGAGCTGTTTTTT; CDR3aa: CASSFPREVANTGELFF
j_gene: TRBJ2-1; v_gene: TRBV6-1; d_gene: TRBD2; abundance: few; CDR3nt: TGTGCCAGCAGTGCCGAAACTAGCGGCCACTACAATGAGCAGTTCTTC; CDR3aa: CASSAETSGHYNEQFF
j_gene: TRBJ1-2; v_gene: TRBV3-1; d_gene: NA; abundance: NA; CDR3nt: TGTGCCAGCAGCCAAGATCTGTATGGCTACACCTTC; CDR3aa: CASSQDLYGYTF
j_gene: TRBJ2-2; v_gene: TRBV9; d_gene: TRBD1; abundance: few; CDR3nt: TGTGCCAGCAGCCCCCGGGACAGGGAGGACACCGGGGAGCTGTTTTTT; CDR3aa: CASSPRDREDTGELFF
j_gene: TRBJ2-3; v_gene: TRBV7-9; d_gene: NA; abundance: many; CDR3nt: TGTGCCAGCATTAACGGACTCCAGCTCGCAGATACGCAGTATTTT; CDR3aa: CASINGLQLADTQYF
j_gene: TRBJ2-1; v_gene: TRBV27; d_gene: TRBD2; abundance: NA; CDR3nt: TGTGCCAGCGATATAAGCGGGGTGTACAATGAGCAGTTCTTC; CDR3aa: CASDISGVYNEQFF
j_gene: TRBJ2-5; v_gene: TRBV5-1; d_gene: TRBD2; abundance: NA; CDR3nt: TGCGCCAGCAGCCCCCCGGGACTAGTCTACCCAGAGACCCAGTACTTC; CDR3aa: CASSPPGLVYPETQYF
j_gene: TRBJ2-1; v_gene: TRBV5-1; d_gene: TRBD2; abundance: many; CDR3nt: TGCGCCAGCAGCTTTCGGGCGGGAGCAGGGTACAATGAGCAGTTCTTC; CDR3aa: CASSFRAGAGYNEQFF
j_gene: TRBJ2-5; v_gene: TRBV12-3/TRBV12-4; d_gene: NA; abundance: many; CDR3nt: TGTGCCAGCAGTCCCCTTAAGGGGCCGCAAGAGACCCAGTACTTC; CDR3aa: CASSPLKGPQETQYF
j_gene: TRBJ2-1; v_gene: TRBV15; d_gene: NA; abundance: NA; CDR3nt: TGTGCCACCAGCAGAGATGGGGTCGCGAGCTCCTACAATGAGCAGTTCTTC; CDR3aa: CATSRDGVASSYNEQFF
j_gene: TRBJ1-1; v_gene: TRBV20-1; d_gene: NA; abundance: NA; CDR3nt: TGCAGTGCTAGAAGGGCGCGGGGGGGGAACACTGAAGCTTTCTTT; CDR3aa: CSARRARGGNTEAFF
j_gene: TRBJ2-5; v_gene: TRBV5-1; d_gene: NA; abundance: NA; CDR3nt: TGCGCCAGCAGCTTCTCGCTTGGGAGCCAAGAGACCCAGTACTTC; CDR3aa: CASSFSLGSQETQYF
j_gene: TRBJ1-1; v_gene: TRBV20-1; d_gene: NA; abundance: NA; CDR3nt: TGCAGTGCTAGAGCCCGGGATACGAGGAGTGAAGCTTTCTTT; CDR3aa: CSARARDTRSEAFF
j_gene: TRBJ1-1; v_gene: TRBV12-3/TRBV12-4; d_gene: NA; abundance: few; CDR3nt: TGTGCCAGCAGTCCTCGACATTGGAACACTGAAGCTTTCTTT; CDR3aa: CASSPRHWNTEAFF
j_gene: TRBJ2-1; v_gene: TRBV28; d_gene: NA; abundance: NA; CDR3nt: TGTGCCAGCAGTCCTGGACAGCCCGGGGGTGAGCAGTTCTTC; CDR3aa: CASSPGQPGGEQFF
j_gene: TRBJ2-3; v_gene: TRBV5-1; d_gene: NA; abundance: NA; CDR3nt: TGCGCCAGCAGCCCGGCCGCAGATAGCCTTTCTAGCACAGATACGCAGTATTTT; CDR3aa: CASSPAADSLSSTDTQYF
j_gene: TRBJ1-4; v_gene: TRBV15; d_gene: NA; abundance: NA; CDR3nt: TGTGCCACCAGCAGAGATTCCGGTACAGCAACTAATGAAAAACTGTTTTTT; CDR3aa: CATSRDSGTATNEKLFF
j_gene: TRBJ2-2; v_gene: TRBV5-4; d_gene: TRBD1; abundance: NA; CDR3nt: TGTGCCAGCAGCGCTGGGACAGGTCCAAACACCGGGGAGCTGTTTTTT; CDR3aa: CASSAGTGPNTGELFF